This TCR beta chain was obtained from a study of T cell responses to AZD1222 COVID-19 vaccine. Study-level information: Pooling was applied to second doses at about 4 or about 12 weeks.

As to this clone: The junction differs from germline at one of its ends, possibly a read error.

Sequenced by immunoSEQ multiplex PCR; TCRdb stores in-frame clones only, minus some. Of approximately 160,000 clones detected, 90% appear once; the ten largest clones hold approximately 1.5%. The CDR3 has 13 residues. Germline values: CDR1 MDHEN, CDR2 SYDVKM. This clonotype originated in an adult in good health. Sequenced here: peripheral blood, sampled on day 0 of AZD1222 vaccination. This sequence joins TRBV28 and TRBJ2-7; D unclear. The CDR3 DNA reads TGTGCCAGCAGTTTAGACACTCCCTACGGGCAGTACTTC. This gives the protein CASSLDTPYGQYF.